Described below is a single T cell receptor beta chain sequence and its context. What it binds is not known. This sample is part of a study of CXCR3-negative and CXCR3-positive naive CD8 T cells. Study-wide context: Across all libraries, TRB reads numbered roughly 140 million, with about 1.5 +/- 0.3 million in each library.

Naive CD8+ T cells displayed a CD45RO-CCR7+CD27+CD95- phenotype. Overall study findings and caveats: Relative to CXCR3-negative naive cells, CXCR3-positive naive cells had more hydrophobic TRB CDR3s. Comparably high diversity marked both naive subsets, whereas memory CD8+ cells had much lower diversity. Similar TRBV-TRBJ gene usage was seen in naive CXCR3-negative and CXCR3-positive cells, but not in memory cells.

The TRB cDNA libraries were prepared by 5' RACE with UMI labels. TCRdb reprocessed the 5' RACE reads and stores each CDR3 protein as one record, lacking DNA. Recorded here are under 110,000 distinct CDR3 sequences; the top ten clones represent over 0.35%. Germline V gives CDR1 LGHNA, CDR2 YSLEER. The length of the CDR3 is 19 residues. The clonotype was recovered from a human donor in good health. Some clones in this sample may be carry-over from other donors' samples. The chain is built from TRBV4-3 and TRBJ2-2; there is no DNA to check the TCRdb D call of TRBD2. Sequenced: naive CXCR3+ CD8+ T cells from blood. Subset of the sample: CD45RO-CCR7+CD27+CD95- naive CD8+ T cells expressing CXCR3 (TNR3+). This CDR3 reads CASSQDQERGDLGTGELFF.